These 10 T cell receptor beta chains share one sample of origin, sequenced in a study of OX40 agonist ivuxolimab in advanced cancers. Profiled with immunoSEQ multiplex PCR; TCRdb holds only in-frame clones, not every one. The sample yields some 40,000 clones, about 80% seen once. The source material was CD4+ or CD8+ T cells sorted from blood, sampled in a trial of the OX40 agonist ivuxolimab. Receptors were obtained from an adult with an advanced solid tumor such as melanoma, head and neck, liver or kidney cancer.

The genes are TRBV9 and TRBJ1-2, with 7 bases that match TRBD1. V trimming: 4 bases; J trimming: 7 bases; junction bases outside the gene matches: 16. CDR3 size: 16 residues. Germline assignment: CDR1 SGDLS and CDR2 YYNGEE. The CDR3: CASSPLRGGGWAGYTF. The DNA of the CDR3 is TGTGCCAGCAGCCCATTAAGGGGAGGGGGCTGGGCTGGCTACACCTTC. Full variable domain (rest looked up from reference TRBV9 and TRBJ1-2): DSGVTQTPKHLITATGQRVTLRCSPRSGDLSVYWYQQSLDQGLQFLIQYYNGEERAKGNILERFSAQQFPDLHSELNLSSLELGDSALYFCASSPLRGGGWAGYTFGSGTRLTVV.

The V call is TRBV19, the J call TRBJ1-1, with 7 bases aligning to TRBD1. The CDR3 has 15 residues. Germline CDR1 reads LNHDA; CDR2 reads SQIVND (reference sequence). Unmatched junction bases numbered 6, after V lost 0 bases and J lost 5 bases. The CDR3 is CASSIEAGGGTEAFF. The CDR3 DNA reads as TGTGCCAGTAGTATAGAAGCAGGGGGTGGAACTGAAGCTTTCTTT.

The V gene is TRBV7-3, the J gene TRBJ2-2; D not certain. CDR1 and CDR2 (germline): SGHTA, FQGTGA. The CDR3 has 14 residues. Deletions cut 3 bases from V and 8 bases from J, with 13 bases between. CDR3 in amino acids: CASSFGPHIGELFF. The CDR3 nucleotides are TGTGCCAGCAGCTTCGGACCACACATTGGGGAGCTGTTTTTT.

The chain is built from TRBV11-2 and TRBJ1-1; 8 bases match TRBD1. The CDR3 has 13 amino acids. Germline-derived CDR1 and CDR2 are SGHAT and FQNNGV. V lost 10 bases and J lost 6; bases outside the gene matches: 10. The CDR3 loop reads CATSQGASPEAFF. The CDR3 region has the DNA TGTGCCACCTCTCAGGGGGCCTCTCCTGAAGCTTTCTTT.

The J gene is TRBJ2-2, the V gene TRBV7-9; 14 bases align to TRBD2. Germline CDR1 is SEHNR and CDR2 is FQNEAQ (reference sequence). V shed 7 bases, J shed 12 bases, and the junction held 10 bases outside the gene matches. The CDR3 loop spans 15 amino acids. The CDR3 protein is CASNSPGLAGAKLFF. The CDR3 bases are TGTGCCAGCAACAGTCCGGGACTAGCGGGAGCGAAGCTGTTTTTT.

This clone has a single count. The V call is TRBV4-1, the J call TRBJ2-1, with D perhaps being TRBD1 or TRBD2 (6 bases each). Trimming removed 0 bases at V and 6 bases at J, with 12 bases between. The CDR3 sequence is 15 residues long. CDR1 is MGHRA and CDR2 is YSYEKL in the germline V gene. Here the CDR3 DNA reads TGCGCCAGCAGCCAAGAAGGGGGGCGGGTCAATGAGCAGTTCTTC. It codes for CASSQEGGRVNEQFF.

As to this clone: Other DNA sequences of this sample code for an identical CDR3. CDR3 amino acids: CASSLKGSYEQYF. The CDR3 bases are TGTGCCAGCAGCTTAAAGGGGTCTTACGAGCAGTACTTC. The chain carries TRBV7-9 and TRBJ2-7; perhaps TRBD1 as D (5 bases). This CDR3 spans 13 amino acids. CDR1 is SEHNR and CDR2 is FQNEAQ in the germline V gene (reference sequence). V gave up 2 bases and J gave up 4 bases, with 9 bases separating them.

CDR3 in DNA: TGTGCCAGCAGCCCGGGGCCGGGCTGGGGTTCACCCCTCCACTTT. Protein: CASSPGPGWGSPLHF. This chain connects TRBV7-6 to TRBJ1-6, with D tentatively TRBD1 (5 bases). From germline, CDR1 is SGHVS and CDR2 FNYEAQ. CDR3 length: 15 residues. Trimming took off 5 bases at V and 9 bases at J, with 17 bases between the two ends.

The CDR3 sequence: CATSGQFNGYGYTF. The CDR3, as DNA: TGTGCCACCAGCGGGCAATTCAACGGATATGGCTACACCTTC. This chain uses TRBV15 with TRBJ1-2; D uncertain. V lost 5 bases and J lost 5, with 15 bases in between. CDR3 length: 14 residues. Germline V gives CDR1 LNHNV, CDR2 YYDKDF (reference sequence).

The chain recombines TRBV30 with TRBJ2-7; 10 bases agree with TRBD2. This CDR3 has 14 amino acids. The ends lost 2 bases at V and 3 bases at J; junction bases unmatched: 4. The germline V gene encodes CDR1 GTSNPN and CDR2 SVGIG (reference sequence). CDR3 region: CAWSTSGTSYEQYF. The CDR3 DNA is TGTGCCTGGAGTACTAGCGGGACGAGCTACGAGCAGTACTTC.